Following are 3 T cell receptor beta chains from one sample sequenced in a study of TIL therapy for anti-PD-1-resistant metastatic lung cancer. Time point noted: pre-treatment sample, taken before nivolumab and TIL therapy. The libraries were made with immunoSEQ v3. The table came from immunoSEQ multiplex PCR; TCRdb's copy has only in-frame clones and leaves some out. The data contain 50,000 to 65,000 clones, approximately 69% of them singletons. This specimen consisted of blood, obtained at baseline. These receptors originate from a person aged 25 to 80 with non-small cell lung cancer.

CDR3 amino acids: CSFLALNEQFF. Written as DNA, the CDR3 is TGCAGTTTTCTAGCCCTCAATGAGCAGTTCTTC. The chain employs TRBV20-1 and TRBJ2-1, with a possible D match to TRBD2 (5 bases). Per the germline V gene, CDR1 is DFQATT and CDR2 is SNEGSKA (reference sequence). Between the trimmed V and J ends, which lost 8 bases and 6 bases, there was a span of 11 bases. The CDR3 totals 11 residues.

The chain couples TRBV6-6 to TRBJ2-7; D gene uncertain. Deletions cut 6 bases from V and 0 bases from J, with 6 bases between. Germline V CDR1 and CDR2: MNHNY, SVGAGI (reference sequence). There are 12 residues in the CDR3. CDR3 in amino acids: CASSRDSYEQYF. CDR3 sequence (DNA): TGTGCCAGCAGCCGCGACTCCTACGAGCAGTACTTC.

This rearrangement joins TRBV11-2 to TRBJ2-7; 9 positions match TRBD2. Germline values: CDR1 SGHAT, CDR2 FQNNGV. V gave up 2 bases and J gave up 4 bases; unmatched junction bases: 12. The CDR3 length is 17 residues. The CDR3 coding sequence is TGTGCCAGCAGCTTAATCGTAGCTAGCGGGACGTCGTACGAGCAGTACTTC. It codes for CASSLIVASGTSYEQYF.